These 32 T cell receptor beta chains share one sample of origin, sequenced in a study of T cell responses to AZD1222 COVID-19 vaccine. Libraries were prepared by immunoSEQ multiplex PCR; TCRdb keeps only in-frame clonotypes and omits some of them. The table includes tens of thousands of clones, around 93% detected once. This sample comprised peripheral blood, obtained 28 days after the second AZD1222 dose. The receptor set was obtained from an adult who received the AZD1222 COVID-19 vaccine.

The V call is TRBV19, the J call TRBJ1-1; D ambiguous. The germline gives CDR1 LNHDA, CDR2 SQIVND (reference sequence). This CDR3 contains 14 residues. V lost 2 bases and J lost 3, with 10 bases in between. The CDR3 region has the DNA TGTGCCAGTAGTATACAGGCGCGGGACACTGAAGCTTTCTTT. Encoded protein: CASSIQARDTEAFF.

This chain links TRBV5-6 with TRBJ2-3, with TRBD1 matching over 10 bases. The V and J ends lost 3 bases and 10 bases, in that order; junction bases with no gene match: 5. The CDR3 contains 13 residues. Germline assignment: CDR1 SGHDT and CDR2 YYEEEE. In nucleotides, the CDR3 is TGTGCCAGCAGCTACCGGGACAGGGGTGCGCAGTATTTT. Translation gives CASSYRDRGAQYF. Variable domain in full (rest from reference TRBV5-6 and TRBJ2-3): DAGVTQSPTHLIKTRGQQVTLRCSPKSGHDTVSWYQQALGQGPQFIFQYYEEEERQRGNFPDRFSGHQFPNYSSELNVNALLLGDSALYLCASSYRDRGAQYFGPGTRLTVL.

This sequence joins TRBV3-1 (or the pseudogene TRBV3-2) and TRBJ2-5, with D perhaps TRBD2 (6 bases). The V end lost 1 base, the J end lost 5 bases, and 17 bases lay between the germline ends. This CDR3 has 16 residues. Germline V lookup: CDR1 LGHDT, CDR2 YNNKEL (reference sequence). The CDR3 region is CASSQVGRLGLETQYF. CDR3 DNA: TGTGCCAGCAGCCAAGTCGGCCGACTAGGTTTGGAGACCCAGTACTTC.

V gene TRBV28 combines with J gene TRBJ2-5; TRBD2 might be the D (7 bases). V was pared by 8 bases and J by 4 bases, with 17 bases between. In germline, CDR1 is MDHEN, CDR2 SYDVKM. This CDR3 region has 14 residues. The CDR3 sequence: CASRRGGDRETQYF. In nucleotides, the CDR3 is TGTGCCAGCCGTCGAGGGGGGGATAGAGAGACCCAGTACTTC.

This clone has only one observation. The chain carries TRBV2 and TRBJ2-2; TRBD1 might be the D (6 bases). The CDR3 runs 11 residues. Looked up from germline, CDR1 is SNHLY and CDR2 is FYNNEI. The V end was cut by 9 bases, the J end by 7 bases, with 9 bases between. CDR3 residues: CASVQGGELFF. CDR3 nucleotides: TGTGCCAGTGTACAGGGCGGGGAGCTGTTTTTT.

The chain uses TRBV11-2 and TRBJ1-4; no definite D call. Trimming pared 5 bases from V and 4 bases from J, leaving 14 bases between. Per the germline V gene, CDR1 is SGHAT and CDR2 is FQNNGV. This CDR3 has 15 residues. CDR3 sequence reads: CASSLKWQSNEKLFF. CDR3 nucleotide sequence: TGTGCCAGCAGCCTCAAGTGGCAGAGTAATGAAAAACTGTTTTTT.

V is TRBV19 and J is TRBJ2-7; D is ambiguous. Germline CDR1 reads LNHDA; CDR2 reads SQIVND (reference sequence). CDR3 length equals 15 residues. V lost 1 base and J lost 2, with 12 bases in between. For the CDR3, the DNA is TGTGCCAGTAGTATAGGTCCGGGTCCCGCCTACGAGCAGTACTTC. It encodes CASSIGPGPAYEQYF.

The rearrangement links TRBV6-5 to TRBJ2-2; 8 positions match TRBD2. CDR3 length: 15 residues. Looked up from germline, CDR1 is MNHEY and CDR2 is SVGAGI. V shed 6 bases and J 4 bases; nucleotides not matched to a gene: 7. The CDR3 here is CASRVAGSSTGELFF. DNA for the CDR3: TGTGCCAGCAGGGTAGCGGGATCATCCACCGGGGAGCTGTTTTTT.

This chain links TRBV10-3 with TRBJ2-5; possible D gene TRBD2, 5 bases. The V gene's germline CDR1 is ENHRY and CDR2 SYGVKD. The V and J ends lost 8 bases and 5 bases respectively, with 12 bases between them. The length of the CDR3 is 12 residues. The CDR3 is CAIGREVETQYF. The CDR3 coding sequence is TGTGCCATCGGTCGGGAAGTGGAGACCCAGTACTTC.

The rearrangement links TRBV28 to TRBJ1-1; D gene uncertain. Germline loops: CDR1 MDHEN, CDR2 SYDVKM. The ends were cut back, 6 bases at V and 4 bases at J, with 24 bases in the middle. This CDR3 is built from 17 residues. This chain's CDR3 is CASSTPLAAALGTEAFF. CDR3 sequence (DNA): TGTGCCAGCAGCACCCCACTAGCGGCGGCCCTGGGCACTGAAGCTTTCTTT.

The rearrangement links TRBV7-9 to TRBJ1-1; tentative D call: TRBD1 (5 bases). Trimming removed 5 bases from V and 1 base from J, with 11 bases in between. This CDR3 comprises 14 residues. The germline CDR1 and CDR2 sequences are SEHNR and FQNEAQ (reference sequence). The CDR3 here is CASSRHQGNTEAFF. The DNA of the CDR3 is TGTGCCAGCAGCCGGCACCAGGGGAACACTGAAGCTTTCTTT.

The chain carries TRBV24-1 and TRBJ1-2; possible D gene TRBD1, 6 bases. The CDR3 length is 14 residues. Germline V lookup: CDR1 KGHDR, CDR2 SFDVKD. V lost 3 bases to trimming and J lost 4 bases, with 11 bases between them. CDR3 DNA: TGTGCCACCAGTGATCCGGGACACATCTATGGCTACACCTTC. Its protein is CATSDPGHIYGYTF.

The rearrangement links TRBV27 to TRBJ1-2; 7 nucleotides line up with TRBD1. The CDR3 totals 16 residues. Germline loops: CDR1 MNHEY, CDR2 SMNVEV (reference sequence). Trimming removed 2 bases from V and 4 bases from J; junction bases left unmatched: 10. This chain's CDR3 is CASSLRDARGVYGYTF. CDR3 bases: TGTGCCAGCAGTTTAAGGGACGCCAGGGGGGTCTATGGCTACACCTTC.

The chain couples TRBV5-4 to TRBJ2-7; 9 bases line up with TRBD2. This CDR3 comprises 13 residues. V lost 4 bases to trimming and J lost 5 bases; unmatched junction nucleotides: 4. The germline V gene has CDR1 SGHNT and CDR2 YYREEE (reference sequence). The CDR3 nucleotides are TGTGCCAGCAGCGAGGGGACTAGCCACGAGCAGTACTTC. Protein sequence: CASSEGTSHEQYF.

The chain joins TRBV21-1 to TRBJ2-2; the D segment call TRBD2 is taken from the table without a DNA check. TRBV21-1 is listed as a pseudogene. The CDR3 is 16 residues long. CDR3 in amino acids: CASSKAGGADTGELFF. For the CDR3, the DNA is TGTGCCAGCAGCAAAGCCGGGGGGGCTGACACCGGGGAGCTGTTTTTT.

V gene TRBV11-2 combines with J gene TRBJ1-1, with unresolved D. This CDR3 has 15 residues. Trimming shortened V by 1 base and J by 6 bases, and 15 bases separated the two germline ends. Germline-derived CDR1 and CDR2 are SGHAT and FQNNGV. The CDR3 DNA sequence: TGTGCCAGCAGCTTAGGAGAACATTATAGCCCTGAAGCTTTCTTT. Amino acids: CASSLGEHYSPEAFF.

The V gene is TRBV28, the J gene TRBJ1-2; 9 nucleotides agree with TRBD1. The germline CDR1 and CDR2 sequences are MDHEN and SYDVKM. The length of the CDR3 is 13 residues. The V segment lost 6 bases and the J segment 4 bases; nucleotides outside the gene matches: 3. This CDR3 reads CASRDRGGYGYTF. CDR3 DNA sequence: TGTGCCAGCAGGGACAGGGGCGGCTATGGCTACACCTTC.

This rearrangement joins TRBV5-6 to TRBJ2-7; the D gene could be TRBD1 or TRBD2 (5 bases each). V shed 4 bases and J shed 4 bases, with 15 bases lying between them. Per the germline V gene, CDR1 is SGHDT and CDR2 is YYEEEE. The CDR3 is 14 amino acids. The CDR3 nucleotides read TGTGCCAGCAGCCGGTGGGGGAGAGGGTACGAGCAGTACTTC. Protein product: CASSRWGRGYEQYF.

This chain connects TRBV30 to TRBJ1-2; TRBD1 aligns across 7 bases. Germline CDR1 is GTSNPN and CDR2 is SVGIG (reference sequence). This CDR3 comprises 14 residues. V was clipped by 3 bases and J by 0 bases; unmatched bases: 4. CDR3 sequence (DNA): TGTGCCTGGAGCAGACAGGGACCTAACTATGGCTACACCTTC. Translating it yields CAWSRQGPNYGYTF.

The chain recombines TRBV11-2 with TRBJ2-3; tentative D call: TRBD2 (6 bases). The CDR3 length is 15 residues. CDR1 is SGHAT and CDR2 is FQNNGV in the germline V gene. Trimming took off 3 bases at V and 6 bases at J, with 16 bases between the two ends. CDR3 amino acids: CASSFPGLLGDTQYF. The CDR3 DNA reads as TGTGCCAGCAGCTTCCCGGGACTCCTAGGGGATACGCAGTATTTT.

This clone was seen a few times. The chain has TRBV9 and TRBJ1-1, with TRBD1 as a possible D gene (5 bases). CDR1 is SGDLS and CDR2 is YYNGEE in the germline V gene. The V gene lost 1 base and the J gene lost 0 bases, with 10 bases spanning the gap. The CDR3 extends over 15 amino acids. CDR3 nucleotides: TGTGCCAGCAGCGTAACGGGACGCATGAACACTGAAGCTTTCTTT. Translating gives CASSVTGRMNTEAFF.

The CDR3 here is CASRPGGANYGYTF. The CDR3 nucleotides read TGTGCCAGCAGGCCTGGGGGGGCTAACTATGGCTACACCTTC. The chain is built from TRBV28 and TRBJ1-2; D is possibly TRBD1 (5 bases). Trimming removed 6 bases at V and 0 bases at J, with 11 bases between. CDR3 length: 14 residues. The V gene's germline CDR1 is MDHEN and CDR2 SYDVKM.

This chain uses TRBV29-1 with TRBJ1-2; tentative D call: TRBD1 (6 bases). V was trimmed by 7 bases and J by 0 bases, leaving 12 bases between them. CDR3 length: 13 residues. Germline V CDR1 and CDR2: SQVTM, ANQGSEA. CDR3 in DNA: TGCAGCGAAAGGGGGGGGGCTAACTATGGCTACACCTTC. It specifies CSERGGANYGYTF.

The rearrangement links TRBV10-1 to TRBJ2-3; D remains unclear. V dropped 5 bases and J dropped 5 bases, with 5 bases sitting between them. Germline V lookup: CDR1 WNHNN, CDR2 SYGVQD (reference sequence). The CDR3 spans 11 residues. CDR3 sequence (DNA): TGCGCCAGCAGTTACGGAGATACGCAGTATTTT. Translated, it gives CASSYGDTQYF.

The V call is TRBV9, the J call TRBJ2-7, with TRBD2 matching over 11 bases. This CDR3 has 16 residues. Germline lookup yields CDR1 SGDLS and CDR2 YYNGEE. Trimming at V came to 0 bases and at J to 0 bases, leaving 2 bases not matched to a gene. For the CDR3, the DNA is TGTGCCAGCAGCGTAGGACTAGCGGGGAACTCCTACGAGCAGTACTTC. Translating it yields CASSVGLAGNSYEQYF.

This chain connects TRBV6-5 to TRBJ2-7; TRBD2 matches 11 bases. The CDR3 runs to 15 residues. Germline-derived CDR1 and CDR2 are MNHEY and SVGAGI. J lost 4 bases, V lost 5 bases, and 7 bases had no gene match. The CDR3 region is CASSLLAGEGYEQYF. The CDR3 DNA sequence: TGTGCCAGCAGTCTACTAGCGGGAGAAGGGTACGAGCAGTACTTC.

The chain employs TRBV30 and TRBJ1-3, with D perhaps TRBD1 (6 bases). With 6 bases removed from V and 0 bases from J, the gap between germline ends came to 15 bases. This CDR3 spans 15 amino acids. Germline CDR1 and CDR2: GTSNPN and SVGIG (reference sequence). CDR3: CACNLRGGSGNTIYF. In nucleotides, the CDR3 is TGTGCCTGTAACTTGAGGGGGGGCTCTGGAAACACCATATATTTT.

The table lists this clone with a few counts. The chain recombines TRBV29-1 with TRBJ1-5; 9 positions agree with TRBD1. Germline V gives CDR1 SQVTM, CDR2 ANQGSEA. The CDR3 extends over 13 amino acids. J was trimmed by 6 bases and V by 5 bases; bases with no gene match: 5. The DNA for the CDR3 is TGCAGCGTTTGGACAGGGGAGGCTCAGCCCCAGCATTTT. Its protein is CSVWTGEAQPQHF.

J is TRBJ1-1 and V is TRBV5-1; 10 bases map to TRBD1. Trimming took 4 bases from V and 4 from J; bases not matched to a gene: 4. This CDR3 is built from 14 residues. CDR1 is SGHRS and CDR2 is YFSETQ in the germline V gene. The DNA for the CDR3 is TGCGCCAGCAGCATCTGGACAGGGGGCACTGAAGCTTTCTTT. It is translated as CASSIWTGGTEAFF.

The chain joins TRBV3-1 (or the pseudogene TRBV3-2) to TRBJ2-3, with 7 bases aligning to TRBD2. Germline lookup yields CDR1 LGHDT and CDR2 YNNKEL (reference sequence). The CDR3 extends over 17 amino acids. Germline trimming cut 4 bases from V and 4 bases from J; bases unmatched to any gene: 14. The CDR3 nucleotides are TGTGCCAGCAGCCGCCCCGTTAGCGGTGGGAGGGCAGATACGCAGTATTTT. Protein product: CASSRPVSGGRADTQYF.

This CDR3 is CASSIGLAAVGEQFF. The CDR3 nucleotides are TGTGCCAGCAGCATCGGACTAGCGGCCGTCGGTGAGCAGTTCTTC. The V and J genes are TRBV7-2 and TRBJ2-1, with TRBD2 matching over 10 bases. CDR1 SGHTA and CDR2 FQGNSA come from the germline V gene. Trimming cost V 5 bases and J 9 bases; bases outside gene matches: 10. This CDR3 has 15 amino acids. The entire variable domain, with the rest obtained from reference TRBV7-2 and TRBJ2-1, is as follows: GAGVSQSPSNKVTEKGKDVELRCDPISGHTALYWYRQSLGQGLEFLIYFQGNSAPDKSGLPSDRFSAERTGGSVSTLTIQRTQQEDSAVYLCASSIGLAAVGEQFFGPGTRLTVL.

The J gene is TRBJ1-1, the V gene TRBV10-3, with 10 positions matching TRBD1. The CDR3 is 15 amino acids. In germline, CDR1 is ENHRY, CDR2 SYGVKD. With 3 bases clipped from V and 9 bases from J, the junction kept 10 bases outside the gene matches. The CDR3 DNA is TGTGCCATCAGTGACGCCGGGACAGGGGCCCGGCAAGCTTTCTTT. Translated, it gives CAISDAGTGARQAFF.